This TCR beta chain was observed in a study of cytotoxic CD8 clonotypes in ibrutinib-treated CLL (dated by TCRdb to about 2021). General notes on the study: In this cohort, approximately 15 patients were treatment-naive and roughly 10 were relapsed/refractory, while around 17 had unmutated IGHV. Cryopreserved peripheral blood mononuclear cells were obtained before treatment, at response, and at either sustained remission or disease progression. An average of approximately 260,000 productive templates and tens of thousands of productive rearrangements was obtained per sample. Patients were still on ibrutinib when every remission and progressive disease sample was collected. Of the 70 to 100 people in the trial, around 24 had longitudinal samples available. Partial responses were observed in around 25 patients and complete responses in 2; after a median follow-up of 68 months, remission was maintained in approximately 14 patients and progression was observed in roughly twelve. Samples at response were collected after a median of about twelve months of treatment, with a range of 6 to 36 months.

The junction carries 19 bases between V and J, which are trimmed by 3 bases and 5 bases respectively. Reading the germline V gene gives CDR1 SGDLS and CDR2 YYNGEE. The CDR3 runs 16 residues from the cysteine to the phenylalanine. CDR3 DNA only is kept here, 48 bases in frame from base 1. This specimen's time point label, per the study, means: progressive disease on ibrutinib. For TCR beta library preparation, around 2 micrograms of genomic DNA were isolated from cryopreserved PBMCs. Longitudinal blood samples from CLL patients on ibrutinib monotherapy underwent high-throughput TCR beta sequencing. The patients took part in an open-label, single-center phase 2 trial of ibrutinib monotherapy. The full study reports these points: At baseline, clonality was higher than in age-matched healthy donors and showed a strong correlation with circulating CD8+ T-cell counts. An increase in clonality was observed at ibrutinib response, with clonality remaining stable during sustained remission and falling back toward baseline at progression. Public clonotypes were rare and either shrank or stayed stable during treatment, and the rise in clonality at ibrutinib response reflected expansion of private clonotypes. Sampling times were not matched between patients in sustained remission and patients whose disease was progressing, and lymph node repertoires were not examined.

Notes on this clone: Its recognized antigen is unknown. The input lacks base qualities; no much larger clone sits a single base away.

The goal of deep resolution MiSeq sequencing was a depth between 1 in 1 million and 1 in 200,000 T cells, and coverage averaged 10x per clonotype. The immunoSEQ hsTCRB Kit was used to generate the TCR beta libraries. In the source study's methods: The data were analyzed with ImmunoSEQ Analyzer and ImmunoSEQ Data Assistant, and V, D and J gene assignments followed IMGT definitions. Clonality, with values ranging from 0 to 1, was calculated as one minus the normalized Shannon entropy of productive rearrangement frequencies. Public clonotype analysis was restricted to overrepresented clonotypes comprising at least 0.05% of each patient's repertoire. Around 14 repertoires from age-matched healthy donors, obtained from immuneACCESS, served as clonality controls. TCRdb retrieved this table from immuneACCESS and kept in-frame rearrangements only. Not all clones are present; in checked studies, unresolved V genes account for under half, and no reason is known for the remainder. V and J calls and clone size are given by that table; D and trimming were obtained from the DNA. The sample contains about 300,000 clones, approximately 76% of them found a single time. The ten largest clones take up about 5.8% of the sample.

This sample comprised PBMCs, obtained at disease progression, from a patient treated with ibrutinib. The rearranged segments are TRBV9 and TRBJ2-3; a tentative D match to TRBD2 spans 5 bases. This TCR derives from a human donor with chronic lymphocytic leukemia. In nucleotide form, the sequence is TGTGCCAGCAGCGCAGGTAGCGATTCTTGGGGAGATACGCAGTATTTT. Its protein is CASSAGSDSWGDTQYF.